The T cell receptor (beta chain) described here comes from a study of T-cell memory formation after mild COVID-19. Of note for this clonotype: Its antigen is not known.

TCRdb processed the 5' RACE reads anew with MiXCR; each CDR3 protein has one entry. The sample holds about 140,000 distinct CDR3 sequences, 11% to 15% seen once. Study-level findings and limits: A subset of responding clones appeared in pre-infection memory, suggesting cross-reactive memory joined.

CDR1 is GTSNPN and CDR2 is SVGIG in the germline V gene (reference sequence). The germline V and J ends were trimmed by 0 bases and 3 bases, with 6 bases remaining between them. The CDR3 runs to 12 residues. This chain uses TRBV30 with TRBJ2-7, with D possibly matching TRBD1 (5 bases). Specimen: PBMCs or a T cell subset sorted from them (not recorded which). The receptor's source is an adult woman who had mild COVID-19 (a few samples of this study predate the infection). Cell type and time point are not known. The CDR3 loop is CAWSVGDYEQYF. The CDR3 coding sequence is TGTGCCTGGAGTGTAGGGGACTACGAGCAGTACTTC. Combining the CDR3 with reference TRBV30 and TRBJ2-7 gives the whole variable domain SQTIHQWPATLVQPVGSPLSLECTVEGTSNPNLYWYRQAAGRGLQLLFYSVGIGQISSEVPQNLSASRPQDRQFILSSKKLLLSDSGFYLCAWSVGDYEQYFGPGTRLTVT.